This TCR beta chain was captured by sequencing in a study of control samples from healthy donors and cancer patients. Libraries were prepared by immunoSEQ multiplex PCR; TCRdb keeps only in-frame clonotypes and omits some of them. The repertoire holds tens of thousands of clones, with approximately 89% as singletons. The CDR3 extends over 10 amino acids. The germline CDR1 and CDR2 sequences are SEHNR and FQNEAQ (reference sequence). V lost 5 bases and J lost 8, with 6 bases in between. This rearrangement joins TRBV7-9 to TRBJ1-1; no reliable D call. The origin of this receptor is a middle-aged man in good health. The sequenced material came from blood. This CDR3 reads CASSTIEAFF. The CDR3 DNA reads TGTGCCAGCAGCACAATAGAAGCTTTCTTT.